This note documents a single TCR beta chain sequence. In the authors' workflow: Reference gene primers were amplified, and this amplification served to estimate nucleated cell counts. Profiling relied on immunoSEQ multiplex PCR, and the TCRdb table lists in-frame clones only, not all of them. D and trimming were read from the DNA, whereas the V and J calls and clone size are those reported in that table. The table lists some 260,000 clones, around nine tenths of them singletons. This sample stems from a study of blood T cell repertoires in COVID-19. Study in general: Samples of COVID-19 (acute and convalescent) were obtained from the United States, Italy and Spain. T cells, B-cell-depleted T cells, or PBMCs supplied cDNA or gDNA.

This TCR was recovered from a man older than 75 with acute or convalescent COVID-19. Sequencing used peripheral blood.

The CDR3 loop reads CASSLGAAQPQHF. The CDR3 nucleotides are TGTGCCAGCAGTTTAGGGGCAGCTCAGCCCCAGCATTTT. The chain couples TRBV12-3 or TRBV12-4 to TRBJ1-5; D gene uncertain. V was cut by 1 base and J by 6 bases, with 7 bases left in between. This CDR3 contains 13 residues.